This T cell receptor (beta chain) was retrieved from a study of T cells in Graves' hyperthyroidism and ophthalmopathy. A note on this clonotype: Antigen: not known.

Exclusion followed for patients with uncontrolled infection, other autoimmune disease, pregnancy or lactation. The CDR3 regions of TCR beta were amplified from RNA transcripts. With the HTBI primer set, the TCR CDR3 went through a first round of RT-PCR. TCRdb processed the multiplex PCR reads anew with MiXCR; each CDR3 protein has one entry. Of more than 500,000 distinct CDR3 sequences in the sample, more than 45% are singletons; the top ten hold about 20%. General observations from the study: Onset of ophthalmopathy came a median 6.5 months after the model predicted it. Blood also contained most expanded thyroid clonotypes above 0.001.

Sequenced material: peripheral blood or thyroid tissue (not recorded which). The sequence was obtained from an adult woman with Graves' disease, either hyperthyroidism or ophthalmopathy (not recorded which).

CDR3 coding DNA: TGTGCTAGAGATGCCGGCCGGGGGACTGAAGCTTTCTTT. Residues: CARDAGRGTEAFF. The chain combines TRBV19 with TRBJ1-1; tentatively, D is TRBD1 (5 bases). This CDR3 is 13 amino acids long. Germline V gene data show CDR1 as LNHDA and CDR2 as SQIVND (reference sequence).